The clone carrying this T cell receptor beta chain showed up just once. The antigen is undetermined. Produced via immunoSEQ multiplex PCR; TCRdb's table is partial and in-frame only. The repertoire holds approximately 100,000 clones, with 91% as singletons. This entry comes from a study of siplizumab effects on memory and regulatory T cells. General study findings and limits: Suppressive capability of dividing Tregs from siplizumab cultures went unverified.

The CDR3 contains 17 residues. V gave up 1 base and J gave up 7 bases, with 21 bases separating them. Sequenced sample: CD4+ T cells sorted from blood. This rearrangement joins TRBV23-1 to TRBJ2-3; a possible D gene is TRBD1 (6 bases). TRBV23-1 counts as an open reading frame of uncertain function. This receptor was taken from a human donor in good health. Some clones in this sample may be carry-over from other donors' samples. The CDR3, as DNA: TGCGCCAGCAGTCAATGGCACAGGGAGAATCTAGCTCATACGCAGTATTTT. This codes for CASSQWHRENLAHTQYF.